The sample holds a few counts of the clone carrying this T cell receptor beta chain. This sample was taken from a study of blood T cells in healthy people across ages. Trimming removed 0 bases at V and 6 bases at J, with 20 bases between. The CDR3 covers 17 residues. CDR1 and CDR2 from the germline V gene are MNHNY and SVGAGI (reference sequence). Then a second PCR, running roughly 6 to 12 cycles, was carried out with a sample-barcoded 5' primer and a J-beta primer mix. Each CDR3 protein gets one entry after TCRdb re-called the 5' RACE reads with MiXCR. Of more than 450,000 distinct CDR3 sequences detected, about 29% appear once; the ten largest clones hold approximately 3.6%. The sample was also linked to a second study, of T cells of mothers and their children. Turning to that study: There were no persistent microchimeric T cell clones detected.

The TCR sequence derives from a boy aged 2-9 years in good health. This chain connects TRBV6-6 to TRBJ1-2; possibly TRBD1 for D (5 bases). Sequenced input: blood. The CDR3 region is CASSYSTGLGQGDGYTF. CDR3 in DNA: TGTGCCAGCAGTTACTCGACCGGTCTGGGGCAGGGTGATGGCTACACCTTC.